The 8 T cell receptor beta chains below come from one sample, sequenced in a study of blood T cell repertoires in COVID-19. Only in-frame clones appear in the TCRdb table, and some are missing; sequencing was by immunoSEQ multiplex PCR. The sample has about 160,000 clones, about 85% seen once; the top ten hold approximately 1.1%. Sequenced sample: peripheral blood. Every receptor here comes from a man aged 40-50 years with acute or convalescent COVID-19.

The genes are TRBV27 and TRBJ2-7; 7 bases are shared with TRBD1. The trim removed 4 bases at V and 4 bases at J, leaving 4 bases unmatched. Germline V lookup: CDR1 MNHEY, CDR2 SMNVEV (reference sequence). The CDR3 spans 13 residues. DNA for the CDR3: TGTGCCAGCAGTTACGCAGGGGGTTACGAGCAGTACTTC. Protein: CASSYAGGYEQYF.

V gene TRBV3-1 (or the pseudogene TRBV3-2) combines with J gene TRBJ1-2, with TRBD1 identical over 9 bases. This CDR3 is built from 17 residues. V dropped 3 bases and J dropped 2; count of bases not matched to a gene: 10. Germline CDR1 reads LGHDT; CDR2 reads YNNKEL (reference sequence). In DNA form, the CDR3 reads TGTGCCAGCAGCCACTGGGACAGGGTGGGAGGCAACTATGGCTACACCTTC. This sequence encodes CASSHWDRVGGNYGYTF.

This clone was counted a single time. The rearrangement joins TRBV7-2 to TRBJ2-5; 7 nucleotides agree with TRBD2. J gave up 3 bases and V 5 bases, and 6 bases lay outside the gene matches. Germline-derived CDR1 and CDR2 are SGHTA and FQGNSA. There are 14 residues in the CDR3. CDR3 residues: CASSVTSVEETQYF. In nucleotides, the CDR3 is TGTGCCAGCAGCGTAACTAGCGTTGAAGAGACCCAGTACTTC.

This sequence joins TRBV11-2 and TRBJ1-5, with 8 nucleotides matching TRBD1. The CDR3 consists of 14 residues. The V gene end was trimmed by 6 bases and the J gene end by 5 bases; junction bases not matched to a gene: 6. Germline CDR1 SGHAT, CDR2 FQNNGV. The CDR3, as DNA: TGTGCCAGCAGTTCCACAGGGGGTTATCAGCCCCAGCATTTT. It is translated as CASSSTGGYQPQHF.

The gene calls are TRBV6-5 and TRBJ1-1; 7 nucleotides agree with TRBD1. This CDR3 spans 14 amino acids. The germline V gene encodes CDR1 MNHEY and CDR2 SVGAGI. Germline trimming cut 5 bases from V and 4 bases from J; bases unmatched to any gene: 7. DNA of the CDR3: TGTGCCAGCAGTCTGACAGGGAGGAGCACTGAAGCTTTCTTT. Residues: CASSLTGRSTEAFF.

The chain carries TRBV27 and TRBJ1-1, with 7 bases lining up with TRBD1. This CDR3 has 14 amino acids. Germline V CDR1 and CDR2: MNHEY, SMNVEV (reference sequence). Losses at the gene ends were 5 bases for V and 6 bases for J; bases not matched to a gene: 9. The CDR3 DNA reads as TGTGCCAGCAGTACACAGGGGACTCTGGCTGAAGCTTTCTTT. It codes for CASSTQGTLAEAFF.

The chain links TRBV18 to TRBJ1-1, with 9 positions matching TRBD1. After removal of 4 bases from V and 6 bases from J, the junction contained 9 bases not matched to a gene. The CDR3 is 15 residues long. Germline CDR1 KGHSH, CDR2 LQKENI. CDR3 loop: CASSLTNRGLAEAFF. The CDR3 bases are TGTGCCAGCTCACTAACAAACAGGGGGCTGGCTGAAGCTTTCTTT.

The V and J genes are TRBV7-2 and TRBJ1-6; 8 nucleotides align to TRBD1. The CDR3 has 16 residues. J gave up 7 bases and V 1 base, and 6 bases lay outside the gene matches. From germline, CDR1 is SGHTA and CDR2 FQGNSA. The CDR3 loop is CASSLEGPGGNSPLHF. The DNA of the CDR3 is TGTGCCAGCAGCTTAGAGGGCCCAGGGGGCAATTCACCCCTCCACTTT.